A selection of T cell receptor beta chains follows, all from one sample in a study of cytomegalovirus exposure and HLA in healthy donors. The data were produced by immunoSEQ multiplex PCR, yet TCRdb's version contains in-frame clones alone and is incomplete. This repertoire includes around 97,000 clones. The sequenced material came from PBMCs. These TCRs come from a man aged 35 to 55 in good health and CMV-seronegative. CDR3s include the opening cysteine and the closing phenylalanine or tryptophan. D genes are given only for firm matches.

V gene	D gene	J gene	CDR3 protein	CDR3 DNA
TRBV6-1	NA	TRBJ2-5	CASSRWTVQETQYF	TGTGCCAGCAGCCGTTGGACAGTACAAGAGACCCAGTACTTC
TRBV5-4	NA	TRBJ2-2	CASSGEVLDSMNTGELFF	TGTGCCAGCAGCGGGGAGGTCCTGGATTCCATGAACACCGGGGAGCTGTTTTTT
TRBV9	NA	TRBJ2-2	CASSVVRGDLPGELFF	TGTGCCAGCAGCGTAGTGCGGGGCGACCTTCCCGGGGAGCTGTTTTTT
TRBV5-1	NA	TRBJ2-1	CATSGQGGDEQFF	TGCGCCACCTCGGGTCAGGGTGGCGATGAGCAGTTCTTC
TRBV18	TRBD1	TRBJ1-2	CASSPTLQGGYDYGYTF	TGTGCCAGCTCACCAACCCTCCAGGGGGGTTATGACTATGGCTACACCTTC
TRBV2	TRBD2	TRBJ2-4	CASSATSVPLHF	TGTGCCAGCAGCGCTACTAGCGTCCCCCTACACTTC
TRBV5-1	TRBD1	TRBJ1-5	CASSFGTGGDQPQHF	TGCGCCAGCAGCTTCGGGACAGGGGGCGACCAGCCCCAGCATTTT
TRBV6-5	TRBD1	TRBJ1-6	CASSRDRGRPLHF	TGTGCCAGCAGCCGGGACAGGGGACGGCCCCTCCACTTT
TRBV4-3	NA	TRBJ1-2	CASSPYRVEDYGYTF	TGCGCCAGCAGCCCCTACAGGGTAGAGGACTATGGCTACACCTTC
TRBV5-1	NA	TRBJ2-3	CASYFSTDTQYF	TGCGCCAGTTACTTCAGCACAGATACGCAGTATTTT
TRBV27	NA	TRBJ1-6	CASTPQGNNSPLHF	TGTGCCAGCACCCCCCAGGGGAATAATTCACCCCTCCACTTT
TRBV25-1	TRBD1	TRBJ1-4	CASSRAGGNEKLFF	TGTGCCAGCAGTAGGGCAGGGGGAAATGAAAAACTGTTTTTT
TRBV5-1	NA	TRBJ1-4	CASSLAPSPTNEKLFF	TGCGCCAGCAGCTTGGCCCCCTCCCCAACTAATGAAAAACTGTTTTTT
TRBV28	TRBD1	TRBJ2-5	CASSRGQGQETQYF	TGTGCCAGCAGTAGGGGACAGGGACAAGAGACCCAGTACTTC
TRBV5-1	TRBD1	TRBJ1-6	CASSLDPGGESPLHF	TGCGCCAGCAGCTTGGATCCAGGGGGCGAATCACCCCTCCACTTT
TRBV6-1	TRBD1	TRBJ2-7	CASSVWTGSYEQYF	TGTGCCAGCAGTGTTTGGACAGGCTCCTACGAGCAGTACTTC
TRBV10-1	TRBD2	TRBJ2-1	CASSAGTSGGNEQFF	TGCGCCAGCAGTGCCGGGACTAGCGGGGGTAATGAGCAGTTCTTC
TRBV11-2	NA	TRBJ1-6	CASSLVERSPLHF	TGTGCCAGCAGCTTAGTAGAACGATCACCCCTCCACTTT
TRBV5-1	NA	TRBJ2-2	CASSFKNTGELFF	TGCGCCAGCAGCTTCAAGAACACCGGGGAGCTGTTTTTT
TRBV7-8	NA	TRBJ1-6	CASRPDSYNSPLHF	TGTGCCAGCAGACCCGACAGCTATAATTCACCCCTCCACTTT
TRBV19	NA	TRBJ1-5	CASSPQGRDQPQHF	TGTGCCAGTAGTCCGCAGGGTCGGGATCAGCCCCAGCATTTT
TRBV5-1	TRBD2	TRBJ2-1	CASSGTSGIRGEQFF	TGCGCCAGCAGCGGGACTAGCGGGATTAGGGGTGAGCAGTTCTTC
TRBV27	NA	TRBJ2-7	CASRAGAHEQYF	TGTGCCAGCAGGGCAGGGGCGCATGAGCAGTACTTC
TRBV7-9	TRBD2	TRBJ2-3	CASSLGLADTDTQYF	TGTGCCAGCAGCTTAGGGCTAGCGGACACAGATACGCAGTATTTT
TRBV5-1	NA	TRBJ1-5	CASSLGGDAYNQPQHF	TGCGCCAGCAGCTTGGGTGGAGATGCTTACAATCAGCCCCAGCATTTT
TRBV2	NA	TRBJ2-3	CASSEMAGLSTDTQYF	TGTGCCAGCAGTGAAATGGCAGGCCTAAGCACAGATACGCAGTATTTT
TRBV15	NA	TRBJ1-1	CATSRAVRGSKSEAFF	TGTGCCACCAGCAGAGCGGTAAGGGGGAGTAAGTCTGAAGCTTTCTTT
TRBV5-1	TRBD1	TRBJ1-2	CASSVGGGQGDGYTF	TGCGCCAGCAGCGTCGGTGGTGGTCAGGGGGATGGCTACACCTTC
TRBV7-7	NA	TRBJ2-1	CASSATRSSYNEQFF	TGTGCCAGCAGCGCCACACGGAGCTCCTACAATGAGCAGTTCTTC
TRBV11-2	TRBD1	TRBJ1-1	CASSLLPGQGVPEAFF	TGTGCCAGCAGCTTGTTACCGGGACAGGGGGTGCCTGAAGCTTTCTTT
TRBV7-2	NA	TRBJ2-7	CASSPNSYEQYF	TGTGCCAGCAGCCCAAACAGTTACGAGCAGTACTTC
TRBV21-1	NA	TRBJ2-3	CASSPTVTSTDTQYF	TGTGCCAGCAGCCCGACAGTTACGAGCACAGATACGCAGTATTTT
TRBV4-1	TRBD1	TRBJ2-3	CASSQRDSWSTDTQYF	TGCGCCAGCAGCCAAAGGGACAGTTGGAGCACAGATACGCAGTATTTT
TRBV6-5	NA	TRBJ2-5	CASSSTQGWAQYF	TGTGCCAGCAGTTCCACACAGGGATGGGCCCAGTACTTC
TRBV4-2	TRBD2	TRBJ2-5	CASSGSSGGVKETQYF	TGTGCCAGCAGCGGATCTAGCGGGGGGGTTAAAGAGACCCAGTACTTC
TRBV5-8	NA	TRBJ2-6	CASSLGVSSSGANVLTF	TGTGCCAGCAGCTTAGGGGTTTCGAGCTCTGGGGCCAACGTCCTGACTTTC
TRBV6-1	NA	TRBJ2-1	CASSYVDSDNEQFF	TGTGCCAGCAGTTATGTGGACAGCGACAATGAGCAGTTCTTC
TRBV29-1	TRBD1	TRBJ2-5	CSPLVRDRGLETQYF	TGCAGCCCCCTGGTTCGGGACAGGGGGCTTGAGACCCAGTACTTC
TRBV2	TRBD2	TRBJ2-3	CASRSTSGRADTQYF	TGTGCCAGCAGAAGTACTAGCGGGAGGGCAGATACGCAGTATTTT
TRBV6-1	TRBD1	TRBJ1-2	CASSLAGTGGRGYTF	TGTGCCAGCAGCCTAGCCGGGACAGGGGGTCGTGGCTACACCTTC
TRBV19	TRBD1	TRBJ1-5	CASTRSGQYNQPQHF	TGTGCCAGTACCCGTTCGGGACAGTACAATCAGCCCCAGCATTTT
TRBV2	TRBD2	TRBJ2-1	CASSVLGLAGLGEQFF	TGTGCCAGCAGTGTACTAGGGCTAGCGGGATTGGGTGAGCAGTTCTTC
TRBV10-3	TRBD2	TRBJ2-3	CAIKPAGAGDTQYF	TGTGCCATCAAACCAGCGGGGGCGGGAGATACGCAGTATTTT
TRBV4-2	NA	TRBJ1-5	CASSHATQAGQPQHF	TGTGCCAGCAGCCACGCGACCCAAGCAGGTCAGCCCCAGCATTTT
TRBV7-9	TRBD1	TRBJ2-5	CASRLQGARQETQYF	TGTGCCAGCAGGCTCCAGGGGGCGCGGCAAGAGACCCAGTACTTC
TRBV7-9	NA	TRBJ2-1	CASSLYSNGEQFF	TGTGCCAGCAGCCTTTATAGCAATGGTGAGCAGTTCTTC
TRBV6-5	TRBD1	TRBJ2-7	CASSRGQGPYEQYF	TGTGCCAGCAGTCGAGGACAGGGACCCTACGAGCAGTACTTC
TRBV6-6	TRBD2	TRBJ2-3	CASSPGGGTQYF	TGTGCCAGCAGTCCCGGGGGGGGTACGCAGTATTTT
TRBV7-6	TRBD2	TRBJ2-2	CASSPGAGGPGTGELFF	TGTGCCAGCAGCCCCGGCGCGGGGGGGCCGGGCACCGGGGAGCTGTTTTTT
TRBV9	NA	TRBJ2-7	CASSVGDNSYEQYF	TGTGCCAGCAGCGTAGGGGACAACTCCTACGAGCAGTACTTC
TRBV18	NA	TRBJ2-1	CASSPPEGSPYNEQFF	TGTGCCAGCTCACCACCGGAGGGTTCCCCTTACAATGAGCAGTTCTTC
TRBV19	TRBD2	TRBJ2-1	CASGTSIYNEQFF	TGTGCCAGTGGGACTAGCATCTACAATGAGCAGTTCTTC
TRBV5-1	TRBD2	TRBJ2-1	CASSLASGYNEQFF	TGCGCCAGCAGCTTGGCTAGCGGGTACAATGAGCAGTTCTTC
TRBV7-2	NA	TRBJ2-7	CASSSQGAYEQYF	TGTGCCAGCAGCTCCCAGGGCGCCTACGAGCAGTACTTC
TRBV9	NA	TRBJ1-6	CASSVSGSDSPLHF	TGTGCCAGCAGCGTATCCGGGAGTGATTCACCCCTCCACTTT